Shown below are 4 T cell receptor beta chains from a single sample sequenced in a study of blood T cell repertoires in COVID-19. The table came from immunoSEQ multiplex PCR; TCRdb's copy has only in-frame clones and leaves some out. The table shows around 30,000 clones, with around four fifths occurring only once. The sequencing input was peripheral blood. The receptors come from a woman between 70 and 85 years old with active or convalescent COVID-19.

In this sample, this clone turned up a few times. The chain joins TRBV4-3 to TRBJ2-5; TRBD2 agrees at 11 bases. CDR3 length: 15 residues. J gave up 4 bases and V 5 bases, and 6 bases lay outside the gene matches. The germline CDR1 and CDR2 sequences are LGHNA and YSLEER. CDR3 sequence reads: CASSSDSGGGETQYF. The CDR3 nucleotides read TGCGCCAGCAGCTCGGATAGCGGGGGGGGAGAGACCCAGTACTTC.

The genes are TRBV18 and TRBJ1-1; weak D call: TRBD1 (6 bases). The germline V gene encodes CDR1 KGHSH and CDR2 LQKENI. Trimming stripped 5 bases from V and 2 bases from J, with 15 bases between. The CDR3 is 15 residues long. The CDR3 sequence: CASSSWTAINTEAFF. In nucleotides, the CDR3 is TGTGCCAGCTCATCTTGGACAGCGATAAACACTGAAGCTTTCTTT.

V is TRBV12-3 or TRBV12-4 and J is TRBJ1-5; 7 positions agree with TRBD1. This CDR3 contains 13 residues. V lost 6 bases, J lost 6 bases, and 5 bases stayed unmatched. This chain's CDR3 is CASSQDRVQPQHF. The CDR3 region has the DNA TGTGCCAGCAGCCAAGACAGGGTTCAGCCCCAGCATTTT.

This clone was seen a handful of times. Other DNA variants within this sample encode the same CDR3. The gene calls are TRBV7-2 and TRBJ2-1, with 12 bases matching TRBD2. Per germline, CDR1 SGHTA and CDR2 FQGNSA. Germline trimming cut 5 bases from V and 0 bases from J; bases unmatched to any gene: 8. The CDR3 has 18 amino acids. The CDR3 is CASSKLAGGRGSYNEQFF. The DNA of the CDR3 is TGTGCCAGCAGCAAACTAGCGGGGGGTCGGGGCTCCTACAATGAGCAGTTCTTC.